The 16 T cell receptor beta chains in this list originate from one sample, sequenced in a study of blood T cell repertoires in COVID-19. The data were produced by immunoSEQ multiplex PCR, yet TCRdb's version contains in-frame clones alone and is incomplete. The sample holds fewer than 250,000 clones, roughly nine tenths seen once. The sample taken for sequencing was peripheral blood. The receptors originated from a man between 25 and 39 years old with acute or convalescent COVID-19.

The CDR3 DNA is TGTGCCAGCAGTTCGGGCAGGGGAGCCTATGGCTACACCTTC. Translated: CASSSGRGAYGYTF. The rearrangement uses TRBV6-5 and TRBJ1-2, with D maybe TRBD1 (6 bases). The CDR3 length is 14 residues. The germline CDR1 and CDR2 sequences are MNHEY and SVGAGI. Trimming stripped 4 bases from V and 4 bases from J, with 13 bases between.

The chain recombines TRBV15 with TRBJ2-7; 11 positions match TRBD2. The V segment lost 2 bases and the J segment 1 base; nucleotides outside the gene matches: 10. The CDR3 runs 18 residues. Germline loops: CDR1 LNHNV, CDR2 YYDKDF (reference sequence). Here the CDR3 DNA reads TGTGCCACCAGCAGAACCTACTTACTAGCGGGGGTTTCCTACGAGCAGTACTTC. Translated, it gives CATSRTYLLAGVSYEQYF.

The CDR3 loop is CASSLGQGHYEQYF. The CDR3 DNA follows: TGCGCCAGCAGCTTGGGACAGGGCCACTACGAGCAGTACTTC. The genes are TRBV5-1 and TRBJ2-7; 7 positions match TRBD1. Looked up from germline, CDR1 is SGHRS and CDR2 is YFSETQ. This CDR3 has 14 residues. The V segment lost 0 bases and the J segment 3 bases; nucleotides outside the gene matches: 3. The full variable domain, in which reference TRBV5-1 and TRBJ2-7 provide the parts outside the CDR3, is KAGVTQTPRYLIKTRGQQVTLSCSPISGHRSVSWYQQTPGQGLQFLFEYFSETQRNKGNFPGRFSGRQFSNSRSEMNVSTLELGDSALYLCASSLGQGHYEQYFGPGTRLTVT.

CDR3 nucleotides: TGTGCCAGCAGCTTAAAGGTAACTAGCGGGGCGAACACCGGGGAGCTGTTTTTT. This sequence encodes CASSLKVTSGANTGELFF. The J gene is TRBJ2-2, the V gene TRBV7-3; TRBD2 matches 10 bases. The CDR3 has 18 residues. Germline V lookup: CDR1 SGHTA, CDR2 FQGTGA. V was pared by 1 base and J by 0 bases, with 5 bases of the junction left unmatched.

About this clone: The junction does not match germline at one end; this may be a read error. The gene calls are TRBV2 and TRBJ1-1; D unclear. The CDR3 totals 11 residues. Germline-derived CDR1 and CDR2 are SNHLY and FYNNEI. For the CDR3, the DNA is TGTGCCAGCACGTATAACAGTGAAGCTTTCTTT. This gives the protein CASTYNSEAFF.

Here the CDR3 DNA reads TGTGCCAGCAGCTTGTTCGGCAGGGGGGACTCTGGAAACACCATATATTTT. It yields the protein CASSLFGRGDSGNTIYF. The chain has TRBV5-6 and TRBJ1-3, with 7 bases fitting TRBD1. The germline V gene has CDR1 SGHDT and CDR2 YYEEEE. V lost 1 base and J lost 0; bases outside the gene matches: 7. The CDR3 contains 17 residues.

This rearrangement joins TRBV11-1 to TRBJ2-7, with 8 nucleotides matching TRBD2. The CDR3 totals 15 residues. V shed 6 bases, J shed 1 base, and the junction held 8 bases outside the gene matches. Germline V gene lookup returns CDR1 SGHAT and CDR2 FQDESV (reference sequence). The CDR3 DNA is TGTGCCAGCAGTCTAGGGGCGGGAGGATCCTACGAGCAGTACTTC. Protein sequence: CASSLGAGGSYEQYF. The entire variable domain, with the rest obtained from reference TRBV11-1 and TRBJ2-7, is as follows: EAEVAQSPRYKITEKSQAVAFWCDPISGHATLYWYRQILGQGPELLVQFQDESVVDDSQLPKDRFSAERLKGVDSTLKIQPAELGDSAMYLCASSLGAGGSYEQYFGPGTRLTVT.

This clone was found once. This CDR3 is CASSKTTGGAFQLSVAFF. The DNA for the CDR3 is TGTGCCAGCAGTAAAACAACAGGGGGCGCTTTTCAGTTAAGTGTGGCTTTCTTT. The chain uses TRBV7-8 and TRBJ1-1, with 9 nucleotides matching TRBD1. The CDR3 contains 18 residues. Germline CDR1 reads SGHVS; CDR2 reads FQNEAQ. V shed 6 bases, J shed 11 bases, and the junction held 25 bases outside the gene matches.

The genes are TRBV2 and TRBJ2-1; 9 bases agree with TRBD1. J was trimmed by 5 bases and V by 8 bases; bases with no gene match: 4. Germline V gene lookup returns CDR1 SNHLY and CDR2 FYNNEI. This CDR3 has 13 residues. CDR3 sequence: CASRGQGNNEQFF. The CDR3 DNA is TGTGCCAGCCGGGGACAGGGAAACAATGAGCAGTTCTTC.

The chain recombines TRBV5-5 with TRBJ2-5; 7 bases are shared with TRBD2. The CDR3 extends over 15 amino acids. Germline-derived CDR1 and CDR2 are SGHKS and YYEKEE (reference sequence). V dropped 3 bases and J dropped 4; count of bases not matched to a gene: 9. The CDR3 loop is CASSYFAGVTETQYF. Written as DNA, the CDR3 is TGTGCCAGCAGCTACTTTGCGGGAGTAACAGAGACCCAGTACTTC.

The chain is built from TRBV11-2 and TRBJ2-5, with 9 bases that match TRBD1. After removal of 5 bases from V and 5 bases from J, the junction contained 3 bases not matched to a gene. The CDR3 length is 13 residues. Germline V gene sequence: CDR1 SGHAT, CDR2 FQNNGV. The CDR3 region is CASSPGQGETQYF. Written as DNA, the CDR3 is TGTGCCAGCAGCCCCGGACAGGGGGAGACCCAGTACTTC.

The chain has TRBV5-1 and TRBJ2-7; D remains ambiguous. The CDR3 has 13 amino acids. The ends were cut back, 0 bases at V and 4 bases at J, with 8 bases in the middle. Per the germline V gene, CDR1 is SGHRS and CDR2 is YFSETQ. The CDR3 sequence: CASSLGLDYEQYF. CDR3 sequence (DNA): TGCGCCAGCAGCTTGGGTTTAGATTACGAGCAGTACTTC.

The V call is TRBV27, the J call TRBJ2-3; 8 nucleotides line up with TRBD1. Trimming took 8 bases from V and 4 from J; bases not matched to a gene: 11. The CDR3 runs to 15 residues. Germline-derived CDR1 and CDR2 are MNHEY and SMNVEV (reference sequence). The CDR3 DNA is TGTGCCAGCGGGAAGGACAGGGCTGGATCAGATACGCAGTATTTT. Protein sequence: CASGKDRAGSDTQYF.

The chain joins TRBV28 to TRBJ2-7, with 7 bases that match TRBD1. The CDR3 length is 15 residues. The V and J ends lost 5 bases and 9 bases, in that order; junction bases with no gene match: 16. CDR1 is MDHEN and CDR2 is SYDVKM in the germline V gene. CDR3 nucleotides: TGTGCCAGCAGTGTACAACAGGGGTCCACCACCCGGCAGTACTTC. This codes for CASSVQQGSTTRQYF.

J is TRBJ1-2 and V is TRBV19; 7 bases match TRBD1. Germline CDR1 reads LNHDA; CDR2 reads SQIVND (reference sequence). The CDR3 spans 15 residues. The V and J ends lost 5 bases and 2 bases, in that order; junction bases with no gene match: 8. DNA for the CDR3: TGTGCCAGTAGTTCCGACCTACAGGGGAACTATGGCTACACCTTC. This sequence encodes CASSSDLQGNYGYTF.

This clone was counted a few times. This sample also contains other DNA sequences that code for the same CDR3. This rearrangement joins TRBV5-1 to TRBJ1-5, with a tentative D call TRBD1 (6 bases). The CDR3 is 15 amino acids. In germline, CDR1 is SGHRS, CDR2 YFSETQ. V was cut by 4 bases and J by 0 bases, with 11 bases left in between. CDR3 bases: TGCGCCAGCAGCCCTACAGGGTATAGCAATCAGCCCCAGCATTTT. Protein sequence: CASSPTGYSNQPQHF.